Given below is one T cell receptor (beta chain) in context. The antigen remains unidentified. With a much larger clone just one base away, this may be a read error. TCR beta CDR3 amplification used multiplex PCR with 32 V and 13 J primers. MiXCR, run by TCRdb on the multiplex PCR reads, gives a single entry per CDR3 protein. The sample has thousands of distinct CDR3 sequences, 33% seen once; the top ten hold around 20%. Germline-derived CDR1 and CDR2 are SGHTA and FQGNSA. This CDR3 spans 14 amino acids. For each sample, template was roughly 0.65 ug of bulk tumor genomic DNA. Multiple biopsies spaced far apart were taken from each primary tumor during surgery. Patients underwent curative surgery for non-small cell lung cancer (untreated and newly diagnosed). This sample stems from a study of immune heterogeneity within non-small cell lung tumors. Regarding the study as a whole: There were identical dominant CDR3 beta clonotypes recurring across tumor sites within a patient, together with site-unique high-frequency clones.

The J gene is TRBJ2-7, the V gene TRBV7-2; D is tentatively TRBD1 or TRBD2 (5 bases each). Sequencing was done on a sample of lung tumor tissue. This clonotype was sampled from a woman in her forties or fifties with non-small cell lung cancer. Written as DNA, the CDR3 is TGTGCCAGAAGCTTAAACTGGGGACCCGCCGAGCAGTACTTC. Protein: CARSLNWGPAEQYF.